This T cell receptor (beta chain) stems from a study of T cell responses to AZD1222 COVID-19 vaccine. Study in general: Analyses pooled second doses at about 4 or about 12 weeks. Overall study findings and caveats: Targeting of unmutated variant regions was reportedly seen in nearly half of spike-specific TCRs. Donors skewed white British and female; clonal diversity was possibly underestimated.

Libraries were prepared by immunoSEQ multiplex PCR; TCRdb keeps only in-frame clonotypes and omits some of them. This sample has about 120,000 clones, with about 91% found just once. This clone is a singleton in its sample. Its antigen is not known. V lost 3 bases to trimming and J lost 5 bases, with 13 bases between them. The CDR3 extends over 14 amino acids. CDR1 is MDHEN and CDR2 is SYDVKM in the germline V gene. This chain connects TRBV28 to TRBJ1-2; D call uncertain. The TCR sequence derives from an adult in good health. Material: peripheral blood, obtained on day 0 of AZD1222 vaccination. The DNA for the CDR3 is TGTGCCAGCAGTTTCACCACAGAACCTTATGGCTACACCTTC. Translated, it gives CASSFTTEPYGYTF.